This T cell receptor beta chain was captured by sequencing in a study of T cell repertoires in cytomegalovirus infection. Whole-study context: Public TCR beta signatures marked donors with CMV infection and the matching HLA.

The CDR3 has 18 residues. Germline V gene lookup returns CDR1 MNHEY and CDR2 SVGEGT. With 2 bases clipped from V and 6 bases from J, the junction kept 8 bases outside the gene matches. In TCRdb, the reads were re-called with MiXCR into one record per CDR3 protein. The repertoire holds 65,000 to 95,000 distinct CDR3 sequences, with roughly 3.5% as singletons. This clonotype was counted at least ten times. Its antigen is not known. Study-level results: Cumulated frequencies of public TCR beta families served to identify carriers of CMV plus the relevant HLA. Dominant in the ex vivo response were TCR beta clonotypes restricted by HLA-C and specific for CMV.

This TCR came from a human donor in good health (CMV status not recorded). Some clones in this sample may be carry-over from other donors' samples. The sequenced material came from PBMCs. This rearrangement joins TRBV6-2 or TRBV6-3 to TRBJ1-6; 12 positions match TRBD1. CDR3 residues: CASSYRDRGLLRNSPLHF. In DNA, the CDR3 is TGTGCCAGCAGTTACCGGGACAGGGGGCTTCTTCGTAATTCACCCCTCCACTTT.